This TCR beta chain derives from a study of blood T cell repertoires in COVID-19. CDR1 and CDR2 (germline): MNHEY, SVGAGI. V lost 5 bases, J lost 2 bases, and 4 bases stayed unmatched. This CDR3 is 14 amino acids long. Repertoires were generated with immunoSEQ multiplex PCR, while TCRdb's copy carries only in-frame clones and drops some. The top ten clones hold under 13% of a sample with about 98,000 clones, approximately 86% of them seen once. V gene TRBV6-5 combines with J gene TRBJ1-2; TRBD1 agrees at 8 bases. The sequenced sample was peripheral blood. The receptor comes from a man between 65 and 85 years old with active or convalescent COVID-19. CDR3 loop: CASSRTGPNYGYTF. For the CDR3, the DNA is TGTGCCAGCAGTCGGACAGGGCCCAACTATGGCTACACCTTC.